Below are 10 T cell receptor beta chains sequenced from a single sample in a study of cytomegalovirus exposure and HLA in healthy donors. PCR involved 60 Vbeta and 13 Jbeta primers. TCRdb keeps only in-frame clones here, not all; method: immunoSEQ multiplex PCR. The repertoire includes some 93,000 clones, around a tenth of them detected once, and approximately 5.1% sits in the top ten. Material: PBMCs. These receptors came from a man in his fifties in good health and CMV-seropositive.

This clone was found a few times. The rearrangement joins TRBV2 to TRBJ1-1; weak D call: TRBD1 (6 bases). This CDR3 contains 15 residues. Trimming took off 3 bases at V and 0 bases at J, with 11 bases between the two ends. Looked up from germline, CDR1 is SNHLY and CDR2 is FYNNEI. CDR3 in DNA: TGTGCCAGCAGTGAGGGGGCCGGGGTGAACACTGAAGCTTTCTTT. This codes for CASSEGAGVNTEAFF.

The V call is TRBV11-2, the J call TRBJ2-1, with D maybe TRBD2 (6 bases). The CDR3 consists of 17 residues. The V and J ends lost 5 bases and 5 bases respectively, with 22 bases between them. The germline CDR1 and CDR2 sequences are SGHAT and FQNNGV. CDR3 coding DNA: TGTGCCAGCAGCCCTGGGGTACTAGCCACAACCAACAATGAGCAGTTCTTC. Its translation: CASSPGVLATTNNEQFF.

The CDR3 region has the DNA TGTGCCAGCAGCGCGGGAGCGGTCGACCAAGAGACCCAGTACTTC. It translates to CASSAGAVDQETQYF. This chain uses TRBV7-9 with TRBJ2-5, with 7 bases fitting TRBD2. The CDR3 runs 15 residues. CDR1 is SEHNR and CDR2 is FQNEAQ in the germline V gene (reference sequence). J gave up 0 bases and V 5 bases, and 6 bases lay outside the gene matches.

V usage is TRBV19 and J usage is TRBJ2-5, with 9 bases lining up with TRBD1. V lost 7 bases and J lost 7; bases outside the gene matches: 10. This CDR3 is 14 amino acids long. Germline V CDR1 and CDR2: LNHDA, SQIVND (reference sequence). The CDR3 DNA reads TGTGCCAGTACAGGGGGACAGGGCGGTTCGACCCAGTACTTC. Translation: CASTGGQGGSTQYF. Drawing the rest from reference TRBV19 and TRBJ2-5, the complete variable domain is DGGITQSPKYLFRKEGQNVTLSCEQNLNHDAMYWYRQDPGQGLRLIYYSQIVNDFQKGDIAEGYSVSREKKESFPLTVTSAQKNPTAFYLCASTGGQGGSTQYFGPGTRLLVL.

This chain links TRBV15 with TRBJ2-1, with 7 nucleotides matching TRBD2. CDR1 is LNHNV and CDR2 is YYDKDF in the germline V gene (reference sequence). The CDR3 sequence is 14 residues long. V dropped 6 bases and J dropped 3; count of bases not matched to a gene: 5. The CDR3: CATSPGLDYNEQFF. The CDR3 DNA sequence: TGTGCCACCAGTCCCGGACTAGACTACAATGAGCAGTTCTTC.

The chain is built from TRBV10-3 and TRBJ1-1; no reliable D call. The CDR3 runs 15 residues. Germline CDR1 is ENHRY and CDR2 is SYGVKD. V lost 6 bases and J 0 bases, leaving 14 bases between the germline ends. The CDR3 loop reads CAIRPELPLNTEAFF. CDR3 in DNA: TGTGCCATCAGACCAGAACTACCTTTGAACACTGAAGCTTTCTTT.

The chain carries TRBV13 and TRBJ2-1; 8 bases are shared with TRBD2. This CDR3 contains 15 residues. Germline loops: CDR1 PRHDT, CDR2 FYEKMQ (reference sequence). The V gene end was trimmed by 4 bases and the J gene end by 10 bases; junction bases not matched to a gene: 12. Here the CDR3 reads CASSWGLEGAGEQFF. DNA of the CDR3: TGTGCCAGCAGCTGGGGACTAGAGGGAGCTGGGGAGCAGTTCTTC.

The table lists this clone with a few counts. J is TRBJ2-3 and V is TRBV19, with 15 positions matching TRBD2. The V segment lost 6 bases and the J segment 2 bases; nucleotides outside the gene matches: 9. Germline assignment: CDR1 LNHDA and CDR2 SQIVND (reference sequence). The CDR3 runs to 18 residues. CDR3 region: CASRAWTSGRGHTDTQYF. Here the CDR3 DNA reads TGTGCCAGTAGAGCCTGGACTAGCGGGAGGGGTCACACAGATACGCAGTATTTT.

This chain uses TRBV20-1 with TRBJ2-3, with D tentatively TRBD2 (5 bases). With 7 bases removed from V and 3 bases from J, the gap between germline ends came to 8 bases. The V gene's germline CDR1 is DFQATT and CDR2 SNEGSKA (reference sequence). The CDR3 has 11 amino acids. The CDR3 is CSGGSTDTQYF. The CDR3 DNA sequence: TGCAGTGGTGGGAGTACAGATACGCAGTATTTT.

In this sample, this clone turned up a few times. The CDR3 DNA reads as TGTGCCAGCAGCTTAGTACAGGGGAATTCACCCCTCCACTTT. This translates into CASSLVQGNSPLHF. The rearrangement uses TRBV7-8 and TRBJ1-6; 7 bases map to TRBD1. Germline V gives CDR1 SGHVS, CDR2 FQNEAQ. The CDR3 sequence is 14 residues long. V was clipped by 1 base and J by 7 bases; unmatched bases: 1.